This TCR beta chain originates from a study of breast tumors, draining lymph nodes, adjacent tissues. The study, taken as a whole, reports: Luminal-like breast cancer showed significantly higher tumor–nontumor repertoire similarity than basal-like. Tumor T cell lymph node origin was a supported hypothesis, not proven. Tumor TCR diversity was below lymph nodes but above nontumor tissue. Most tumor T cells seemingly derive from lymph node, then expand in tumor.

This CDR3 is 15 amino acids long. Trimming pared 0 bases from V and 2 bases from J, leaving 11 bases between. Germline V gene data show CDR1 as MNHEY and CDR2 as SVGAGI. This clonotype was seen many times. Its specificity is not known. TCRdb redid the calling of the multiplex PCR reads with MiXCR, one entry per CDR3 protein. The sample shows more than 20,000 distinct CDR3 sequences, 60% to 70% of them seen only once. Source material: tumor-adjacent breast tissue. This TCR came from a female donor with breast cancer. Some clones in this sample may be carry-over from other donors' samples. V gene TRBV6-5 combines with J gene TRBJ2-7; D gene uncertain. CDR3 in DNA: TGTGCCAGCAGTTACTCGAAGGCTTGGGCCTACGAGCAGTACTTC. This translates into CASSYSKAWAYEQYF.